This is a list of T cell receptor beta chains from one sample in a study of a mutant IDH1 vaccine in newly diagnosed glioma. Measured with immunoSEQ multiplex PCR; TCRdb has only the in-frame clones, and not every one. This table holds 60,000 or so clones, around nine tenths found once. Their antigen targets remain unknown. This material consisted of PBMCs, taken from a glioma patient whose treatment included an IDH1 peptide vaccine. These receptor sequences come from a man aged 40-55 years with glioma. CDR3s include the opening cysteine and the closing phenylalanine or tryptophan. D genes are given only for firm matches. Clone sizes are given selectively: once, few, many, or a class where the clone is expanded.

d_gene,v_gene,j_gene,abundance,CDR3aa,CDR3nt
.,TRBV5-5,TRBJ2-4,once,CASSSPYREDIQYF,TGTGCCAGCAGCTCGCCTTACAGGGAGGACATTCAGTACTTC
TRBD1,TRBV6-6,TRBJ1-1,.,CASTLGTGTEAFF,TGTGCCAGCACCCTAGGGACAGGGACTGAAGCTTTCTTT
TRBD1,TRBV2,TRBJ2-1,.,CASTLDRAPYNEQFF,TGTGCCAGCACCTTAGACAGGGCACCCTACAATGAGCAGTTCTTC
TRBD1,TRBV5-1,TRBJ2-5,once,CASSLADRGARETQYF,TGCGCCAGCAGCTTAGCTGACAGGGGCGCACGAGAGACCCAGTACTTC
.,TRBV19,TRBJ2-6,.,CASSSSAAWGANVLTF,TGTGCCAGTAGTAGTTCTGCGGCGTGGGGGGCCAACGTCCTGACTTTC
TRBD1,TRBV19,TRBJ1-4,.,CASRGRGTGTNEKLFF,TGTGCCAGTAGGGGCCGAGGGACAGGGACTAATGAAAAACTGTTTTTT
TRBD2,TRBV28,TRBJ2-3,few,CASRRTSGRGDTQYF,TGTGCCAGCAGGCGGACTAGCGGGAGAGGAGATACGCAGTATTTT
.,TRBV5-4,TRBJ2-2,.,CASSSGQGKGELFF,TGTGCCAGCAGCTCCGGTCAGGGGAAAGGGGAGCTGTTTTTT
.,TRBV19,TRBJ2-2,few,CASSIGAEINTGELFF,TGTGCCAGTAGTATAGGAGCGGAAATCAACACCGGGGAGCTGTTTTTT
.,TRBV19,TRBJ2-1,.,CASSIEWSEQFF,TGTGCCAGTAGTATAGAGTGGAGTGAGCAGTTCTTC